Below, one TCR beta chain is given with its context. This record belongs to a study of blood T cells in healthy people across ages. The germline V gene has CDR1 DFQATT and CDR2 SNEGSKA (reference sequence). The CDR3 covers 13 residues. The use of a sample-barcoded 5' primer and a J-beta primer mix characterized a second PCR of about 6 to 11 cycles. Researchers report that a template-switch adaptor with 12 random nucleotides tagged each cDNA molecule. In TCRdb, the 5' RACE reads were re-called with MiXCR into one record per CDR3 protein. The sample lists roughly 860,000 distinct CDR3 sequences, 55% to 65% occurring once.

J is TRBJ2-4 and V is TRBV20-1, with 7 bases identical to TRBD2. The DNA end favors TRBJ2-7, so the J call may be wrong. The receptor's source is a man aged 25-40 years in good health. The specimen was blood. The CDR3: CSARGRGAYEQYF. CDR3 bases: TGCAGTGCTAGGGGACGGGGGGCCTACGAGCAGTACTTC.